The 3 T cell receptor beta chains listed next were all sequenced from one sample in a study of blood T cell repertoires in COVID-19. The data were produced by immunoSEQ multiplex PCR, yet TCRdb's version contains in-frame clones alone and is incomplete. The sample yields fewer than 85,000 clones, 88% seen once. The sample taken for sequencing was peripheral blood. Source of these receptors: a human donor in a cohort sampled during active COVID-19.

The chain carries TRBV28 and TRBJ1-4, with D perhaps matching TRBD1 (5 bases). Germline V gives CDR1 MDHEN, CDR2 SYDVKM. With 7 bases removed from V and 0 bases from J, the gap between germline ends came to 21 bases. This CDR3 is built from 18 residues. CDR3 sequence: CASTLAGGGLTTNEKLFF. CDR3 nucleotides: TGTGCCAGCACCCTTGCGGGGGGTGGATTAACAACTAATGAAAAACTGTTTTTT.

This clone was counted a single time. This chain connects TRBV27 to TRBJ2-1, with TRBD2 matching 13 bases. The CDR3 has 19 amino acids. Germline V gives CDR1 MNHEY, CDR2 SMNVEV (reference sequence). V lost 2 bases to trimming and J lost 2 bases; unmatched junction nucleotides: 9. In DNA, the CDR3 is TGTGCCAGCAGTTTAATTTGGACTAGCGGGAGTAGCCCCTACAATGAGCAGTTCTTC. This gives the protein CASSLIWTSGSSPYNEQFF.

This chain connects TRBV6-5 to TRBJ2-5; TRBD2 aligns across 15 bases. The CDR3 is made up of 15 amino acids. Germline loops: CDR1 MNHEY, CDR2 SVGAGI. J lost 4 bases, V lost 6 bases, and 3 bases had no gene match. CDR3 nucleotide sequence: TGTGCCAGCAGCAGGACTAGCGGGGGGGCAGAGACCCAGTACTTC. This translates into CASSRTSGGAETQYF.